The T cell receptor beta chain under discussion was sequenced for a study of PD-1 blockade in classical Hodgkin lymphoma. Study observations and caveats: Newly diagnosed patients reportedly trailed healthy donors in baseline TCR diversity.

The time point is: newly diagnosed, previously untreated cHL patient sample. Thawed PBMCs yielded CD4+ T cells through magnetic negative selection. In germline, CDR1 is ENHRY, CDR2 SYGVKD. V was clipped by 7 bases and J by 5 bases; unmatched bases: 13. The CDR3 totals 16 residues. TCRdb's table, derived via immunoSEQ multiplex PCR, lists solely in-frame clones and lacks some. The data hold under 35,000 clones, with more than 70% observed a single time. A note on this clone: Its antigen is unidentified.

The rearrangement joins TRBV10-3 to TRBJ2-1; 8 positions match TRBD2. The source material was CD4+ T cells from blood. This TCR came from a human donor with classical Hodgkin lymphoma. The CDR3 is CAIKGAETSVNNEQFF. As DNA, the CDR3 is TGTGCCATCAAAGGGGCCGAGACTAGCGTCAACAATGAGCAGTTCTTC.